A selection of T cell receptor beta chains follows, all from one sample in a study of metastatic and nonmetastatic thyroid tumors. Through MiXCR, TCRdb re-clonotyped the PCR reads. This table has approximately 31,000 clones, 18% appearing once. The sequenced material came from blood. Source of these receptors: a female donor with papillary thyroid cancer or a benign thyroid nodule (not recorded which). Some clones in this sample may be carry-over from other donors' samples. Each CDR3 is given with its conserved first and last residue. The D gene is left open where the match is weak. For some rows the clone size is stated as once, few or many, or as a class when expanded; others skip it.

CDR3aa: CSAREPVGTEAFF
CDR3nt: TGCAGTGCTAGAGAGCCAGTTGGCACTGAAGCTTTCTTT
abundance: many
j_gene: TRBJ1-1
v_gene: TRBV20-1
d_gene: .

CDR3aa: CASGQKGAFF
CDR3nt: TGTGCCAGCGGGCAGAAAGGAGCTTTCTTT
abundance: many
j_gene: TRBJ1-1
v_gene: TRBV28
d_gene: .

CDR3aa: CASSDAGTGRNEQFF
CDR3nt: TGTGCCAGCAGTGATGCAGGGACAGGGAGGAATGAGCAGTTCTTC
abundance: many
j_gene: TRBJ2-1
v_gene: TRBV6-4
d_gene: TRBD1

CDR3aa: CDRSQELSVYEQYF
CDR3nt: TGCGACCGCAGCCAAGAACTCTCAGTCTACGAGCAGTACTTC
abundance: .
j_gene: TRBJ2-7
v_gene: TRBV4-1
d_gene: .

CDR3aa: CATSLAGSTDTQYF
CDR3nt: TGTGCCACCTCCCTAGCGGGGAGCACAGATACGCAGTATTTT
abundance: many
j_gene: TRBJ2-3
v_gene: TRBV10-3
d_gene: TRBD2

CDR3aa: CASSVWGVLSGNTIYF
CDR3nt: TGTGCCAGCAGCGTCTGGGGGGTGCTCTCTGGAAACACCATATATTTT
abundance: .
j_gene: TRBJ1-3
v_gene: TRBV9
d_gene: .

CDR3aa: CASSYTGNTEAFF
CDR3nt: TGTGCCAGTAGTTATACGGGTAACACTGAAGCTTTCTTT
abundance: many
j_gene: TRBJ1-1
v_gene: TRBV19
d_gene: .

CDR3aa: CASSPRSGGTDEQFF
CDR3nt: TGTGCCAGCAGCCCCCGTAGCGGGGGGACAGATGAGCAGTTCTTC
abundance: few
j_gene: TRBJ2-1
v_gene: TRBV6-1
d_gene: TRBD2

CDR3aa: CSAQGGYTEAFF
CDR3nt: TGCAGTGCTCAAGGGGGCTACACTGAAGCTTTCTTT
abundance: few
j_gene: TRBJ1-1
v_gene: TRBV20-1
d_gene: TRBD1

CDR3aa: CASSLGLASTDTQYF
CDR3nt: TGTGCCAGCAGCTTGGGGCTAGCGAGCACAGATACGCAGTATTTT
abundance: .
j_gene: TRBJ2-3
v_gene: TRBV5-4
d_gene: .

CDR3aa: CASSPRVLMNTEAFF
CDR3nt: TGTGCCAGCTCTCCCAGGGTCCTGATGAACACTGAAGCTTTCTTT
abundance: many
j_gene: TRBJ1-1
v_gene: TRBV18
d_gene: .

CDR3aa: CSALDPMGQVGELFF
CDR3nt: TGCAGTGCTCTCGACCCGATGGGTCAGGTCGGGGAGCTGTTTTTT
abundance: .
j_gene: TRBJ2-2
v_gene: TRBV20-1
d_gene: .

CDR3aa: CASSGVALLAGGYTDTQYF
CDR3nt: TGTGCCAGCAGTGGCGTGGCATTGCTAGCGGGGGGGTACACAGATACGCAGTATTTT
abundance: .
j_gene: TRBJ2-3
v_gene: TRBV2
d_gene: TRBD2

CDR3aa: CASSLEGTGVQPQHF
CDR3nt: TGTGCCAGCAGCTTAGAGGGAACAGGGGTTCAGCCCCAGCATTTT
abundance: many
j_gene: TRBJ1-5
v_gene: TRBV6-1
d_gene: TRBD1

CDR3aa: CSPLGGSGSGSQYF
CDR3nt: TGCAGCCCGTTGGGGGGCAGTGGCTCTGGGTCCCAGTACTTC
abundance: many
j_gene: TRBJ2-5
v_gene: TRBV29-1
d_gene: .

CDR3aa: CASSLAKADDTIYF
CDR3nt: TGCGCCAGCAGCTTGGCCAAGGCAGATGACACCATATATTTT
abundance: many
j_gene: TRBJ1-3
v_gene: TRBV5-1
d_gene: .

CDR3aa: CASRTDLGGSPLHF
CDR3nt: TGTGCCAGCAGGACCGACCTGGGGGGTTCACCCCTCCACTTT
abundance: medium-sized
j_gene: TRBJ1-6
v_gene: TRBV12-3/TRBV12-4
d_gene: .

CDR3aa: CASLLGTGAYNEQFF
CDR3nt: TGTGCCAGCCTACTCGGGACAGGAGCCTACAATGAGCAGTTCTTC
abundance: .
j_gene: TRBJ2-1
v_gene: TRBV11-2
d_gene: TRBD1

CDR3aa: CASSNWNSNYGYTF
CDR3nt: TGTGCCAGCAGCAACTGGAACAGCAACTATGGCTACACCTTC
abundance: few
j_gene: TRBJ1-2
v_gene: TRBV7-2
d_gene: .

CDR3aa: CSARAELEGVGTTDTKYF
CDR3nt: TGCAGTGCTAGAGCCGAACTAGAGGGAGTTGGGACCACAGATACAAAGTATTTT
abundance: .
j_gene: TRBJ2-3
v_gene: TRBV20-1
d_gene: .

CDR3aa: CASSALAGPNTGELFF
CDR3nt: TGCGCCAGCAGCGCCCTTGCGGGGCCTAACACCGGGGAGCTGTTTTTT
abundance: many
j_gene: TRBJ2-2
v_gene: TRBV5-1
d_gene: .

CDR3aa: CSARAAAWTEAFF
CDR3nt: TGCAGTGCTAGAGCCGCCGCTTGGACTGAAGCTTTCTTT
abundance: many
j_gene: TRBJ1-1
v_gene: TRBV20-1
d_gene: .

CDR3aa: CASSFNSGSTDTQYF
CDR3nt: TGTGCCAGCAGCTTCAATAGCGGGAGCACAGATACGCAGTATTTT
abundance: many
j_gene: TRBJ2-3
v_gene: TRBV11-2
d_gene: TRBD2

CDR3aa: CASSLMADRYPYEQYF
CDR3nt: TGTGCCAGCAGTTTAATGGCAGACCGTTATCCCTACGAGCAGTACTTT
abundance: many
j_gene: TRBJ2-7
v_gene: TRBV12-3/TRBV12-4
d_gene: .

CDR3aa: CASREPGQGGDGYTF
CDR3nt: TGTGCCAGTAGAGAGCCGGGACAGGGAGGGGATGGCTACACCTTC
abundance: many
j_gene: TRBJ1-2
v_gene: TRBV19
d_gene: TRBD1

CDR3aa: CSASNPTGARETQYF
CDR3nt: TGCAGTGCCTCGAACCCGACAGGGGCGAGGGAGACCCAGTACTTC
abundance: many
j_gene: TRBJ2-5
v_gene: TRBV20-1
d_gene: TRBD1

CDR3aa: CASSSSGNSGNTIYF
CDR3nt: TGCGCCAGCAGCTCCTCCGGGAACTCTGGAAACACCATATATTTT
abundance: many
j_gene: TRBJ1-3
v_gene: TRBV5-1
d_gene: .

CDR3aa: CSARGIDGGTGVVFFF
CDR3nt: TGCAGTGCTAGAGGAATTGACGGGGGGACCGGCGTTGTGTTTTTCTTC
abundance: many
j_gene: TRBJ2-1
v_gene: TRBV20-1
d_gene: TRBD2

CDR3aa: CASSSFTSNQPQHF
CDR3nt: TGTGCCAGCAGTTCTTTTACTAGCAATCAGCCCCAGCATTTT
abundance: many
j_gene: TRBJ1-5
v_gene: TRBV6-1
d_gene: .

CDR3aa: CASSLLGREAFF
CDR3nt: TGTGCCAGCAGCCTATTAGGACGGGAAGCTTTCTTT
abundance: .
j_gene: TRBJ1-1
v_gene: TRBV3-1
d_gene: .

CDR3aa: CASSPRQGGGGTEAFF
CDR3nt: TGTGCCAGTAGTCCACGACAGGGTGGGGGAGGCACTGAAGCTTTCTTT
abundance: many
j_gene: TRBJ1-1
v_gene: TRBV19
d_gene: TRBD1

CDR3aa: CASSPTAGNSNQPQHF
CDR3nt: TGTGCCAGCAGCCCTACCGCGGGGAATAGCAATCAGCCCCAGCATTTT
abundance: many
j_gene: TRBJ1-5
v_gene: TRBV12-3/TRBV12-4
d_gene: .

CDR3aa: CASSEGENRNRNEQFF
CDR3nt: TGTGCCAGCAGCGAAGGGGAGAACAGGAATCGTAATGAGCAGTTCTTC
abundance: many
j_gene: TRBJ2-1
v_gene: TRBV6-1
d_gene: .

CDR3aa: CASSPPATGAHEQYF
CDR3nt: TGTGCCAGCTCACCACCAGCGACAGGGGCCCACGAGCAGTACTTC
abundance: many
j_gene: TRBJ2-7
v_gene: TRBV18
d_gene: TRBD1

CDR3aa: CASGLGQGQAFF
CDR3nt: TGTGCTAGTGGTTTGGGGCAGGGTCAAGCTTTCTTT
abundance: many
j_gene: TRBJ1-1
v_gene: TRBV12-5
d_gene: .

CDR3aa: CASRQDQSEQYF
CDR3nt: TGTGCCAGCAGACAAGATCAGAGCGAGCAGTACTTC
abundance: few
j_gene: TRBJ2-7
v_gene: TRBV14
d_gene: .

CDR3aa: CASSTGQRPYEQYF
CDR3nt: TGTGCCAGCAGCACTGGACAGAGGCCCTACGAGCAGTACTTC
abundance: .
j_gene: TRBJ2-7
v_gene: TRBV5-4
d_gene: .

CDR3aa: CASSVAISSPLHF
CDR3nt: TGTGCCAGCAGTGTTGCTATAAGTTCACCCCTCCACTTT
abundance: medium-sized
j_gene: TRBJ1-6
v_gene: TRBV6-1
d_gene: .

CDR3aa: CASSPVFSGANVLTF
CDR3nt: TGTGCCAGCAGTCCAGTCTTCTCTGGGGCCAACGTCCTGACTTTC
abundance: medium-sized
j_gene: TRBJ2-6
v_gene: TRBV27
d_gene: .

CDR3aa: CASSRPTDSGNTIYF
CDR3nt: TGTGCCAGCAGCCGCCCCACGGACTCTGGAAACACCATATATTTT
abundance: many
j_gene: TRBJ1-3
v_gene: TRBV7-2
d_gene: .

CDR3aa: CASSTRQGADGGYTF
CDR3nt: TGTGCCAGCAGTACTAGACAGGGGGCAGACGGTGGCTACACCTTC
abundance: many
j_gene: TRBJ1-2
v_gene: TRBV28
d_gene: TRBD1

CDR3aa: CSARDPLAGEYETQYF
CDR3nt: TGCAGTGCTAGAGATCCCCTAGCGGGGGAATATGAGACCCAGTACTTC
abundance: many
j_gene: TRBJ2-5
v_gene: TRBV20-1
d_gene: TRBD2

CDR3aa: CSARFGGSDTEAFF
CDR3nt: TGCAGTGCTAGATTTGGGGGATCGGACACTGAAGCTTTCTTT
abundance: many
j_gene: TRBJ1-1
v_gene: TRBV20-1
d_gene: .

CDR3aa: CASNQDLMTGGGDTQYF
CDR3nt: TGCGCCAGCAACCAAGATCTTATGACGGGGGGTGGAGATACGCAGTATTTT
abundance: .
j_gene: TRBJ2-3
v_gene: TRBV4-1
d_gene: TRBD2

CDR3aa: CAWSGQGIGEQYF
CDR3nt: TGTGCCTGGAGTGGGCAGGGGATTGGGGAGCAGTACTTC
abundance: many
j_gene: TRBJ2-7
v_gene: TRBV30
d_gene: .

CDR3aa: CASSVGGGRAADTQYF
CDR3nt: TGTGCCAGCAGCGTAGGTGGCGGGAGGGCCGCAGATACGCAGTATTTT
abundance: few
j_gene: TRBJ2-3
v_gene: TRBV9
d_gene: TRBD2

CDR3aa: CASSYALALNNEQFF
CDR3nt: TGTGCCAGCAGTTACGCGCTAGCGCTGAACAATGAGCAGTTCTTC
abundance: few
j_gene: TRBJ2-1
v_gene: TRBV6-5
d_gene: .